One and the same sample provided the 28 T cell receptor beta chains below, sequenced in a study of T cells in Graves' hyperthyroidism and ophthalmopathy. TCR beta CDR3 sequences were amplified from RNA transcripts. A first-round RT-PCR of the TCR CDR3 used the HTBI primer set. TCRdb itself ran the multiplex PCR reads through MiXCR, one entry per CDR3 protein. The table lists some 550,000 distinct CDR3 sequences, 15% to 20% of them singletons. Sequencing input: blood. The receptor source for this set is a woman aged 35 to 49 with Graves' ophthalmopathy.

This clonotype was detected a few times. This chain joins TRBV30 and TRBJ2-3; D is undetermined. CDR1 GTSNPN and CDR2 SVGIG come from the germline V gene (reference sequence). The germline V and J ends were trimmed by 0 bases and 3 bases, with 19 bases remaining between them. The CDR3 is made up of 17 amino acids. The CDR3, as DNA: TGTGCCTGGAGTGTACTTGGCCCCCCAAAGGCAACAGATACGCAGTATTTT. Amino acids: CAWSVLGPPKATDTQYF.

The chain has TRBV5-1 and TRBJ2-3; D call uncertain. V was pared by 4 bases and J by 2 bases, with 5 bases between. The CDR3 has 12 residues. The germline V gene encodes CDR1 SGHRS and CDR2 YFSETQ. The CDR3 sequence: CASSVATDTQYF. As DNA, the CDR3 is TGCGCCAGCAGCGTAGCCACAGATACGCAGTATTTT.

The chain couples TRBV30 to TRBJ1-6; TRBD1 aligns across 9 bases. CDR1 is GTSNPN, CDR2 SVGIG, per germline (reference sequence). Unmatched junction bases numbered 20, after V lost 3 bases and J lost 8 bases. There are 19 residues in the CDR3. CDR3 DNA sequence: TGTGCCTGGAGCGCACCGGGACAGGGCCTTCGTTATGAAGATTCACCCCTCCACTTT. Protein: CAWSAPGQGLRYEDSPLHF.

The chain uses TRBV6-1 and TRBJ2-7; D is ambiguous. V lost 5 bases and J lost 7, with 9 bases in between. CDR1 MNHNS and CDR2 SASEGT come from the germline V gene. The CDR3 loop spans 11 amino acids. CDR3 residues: CASSKTREQYF. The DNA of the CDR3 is TGTGCCAGCAGTAAGACGAGAGAGCAGTACTTC.

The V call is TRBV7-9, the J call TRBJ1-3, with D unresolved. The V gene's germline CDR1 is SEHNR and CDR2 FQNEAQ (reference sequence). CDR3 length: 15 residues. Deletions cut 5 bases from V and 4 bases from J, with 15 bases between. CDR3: CASSHRAVRGNTIYF. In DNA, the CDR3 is TGTGCCAGCAGCCATAGAGCGGTGAGAGGAAACACCATATATTTT.

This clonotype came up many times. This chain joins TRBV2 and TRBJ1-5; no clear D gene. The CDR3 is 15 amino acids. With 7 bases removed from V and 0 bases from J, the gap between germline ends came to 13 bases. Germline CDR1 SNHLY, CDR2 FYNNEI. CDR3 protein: CASKGSVDSNQPQHF. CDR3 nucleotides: TGTGCCAGCAAAGGAAGCGTGGATAGCAATCAGCCCCAGCATTTT.

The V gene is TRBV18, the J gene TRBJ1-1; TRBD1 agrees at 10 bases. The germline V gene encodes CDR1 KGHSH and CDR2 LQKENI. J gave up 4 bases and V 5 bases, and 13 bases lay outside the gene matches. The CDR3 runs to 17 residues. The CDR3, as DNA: TGTGCCAGCTCATCCGGACAGGGGGTAGTTGGGGGCACTGAAGCTTTCTTT. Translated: CASSSGQGVVGGTEAFF.

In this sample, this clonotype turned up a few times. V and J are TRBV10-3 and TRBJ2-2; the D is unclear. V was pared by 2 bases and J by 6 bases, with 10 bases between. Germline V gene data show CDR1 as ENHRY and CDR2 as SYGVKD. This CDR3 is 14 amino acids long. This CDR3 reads CAISEPAVAGELFF. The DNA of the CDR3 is TGTGCCATCAGTGAGCCCGCCGTCGCCGGGGAGCTGTTTTTT.

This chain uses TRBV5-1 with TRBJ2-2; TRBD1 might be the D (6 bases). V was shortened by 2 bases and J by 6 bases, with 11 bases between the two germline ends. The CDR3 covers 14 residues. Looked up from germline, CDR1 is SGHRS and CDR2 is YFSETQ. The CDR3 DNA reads TGCGCCAGCAGCTTTACCCCAGGGGCCGGGGAGCTGTTTTTT. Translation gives CASSFTPGAGELFF.

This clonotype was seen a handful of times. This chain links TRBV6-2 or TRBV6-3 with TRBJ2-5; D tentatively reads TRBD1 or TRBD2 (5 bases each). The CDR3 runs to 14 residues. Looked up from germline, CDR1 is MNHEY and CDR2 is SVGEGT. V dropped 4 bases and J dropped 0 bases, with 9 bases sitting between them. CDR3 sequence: CASSWDENQETQYF. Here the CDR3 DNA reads TGTGCCAGCAGTTGGGACGAGAACCAAGAGACCCAGTACTTC.

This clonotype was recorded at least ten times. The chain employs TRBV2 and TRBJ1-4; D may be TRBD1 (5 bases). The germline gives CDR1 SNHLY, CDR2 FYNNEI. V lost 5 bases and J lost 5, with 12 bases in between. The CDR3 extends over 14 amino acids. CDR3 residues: CASSTTGLNEKLFF. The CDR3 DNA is TGTGCCAGCAGTACCACAGGCCTAAATGAAAAACTGTTTTTT.

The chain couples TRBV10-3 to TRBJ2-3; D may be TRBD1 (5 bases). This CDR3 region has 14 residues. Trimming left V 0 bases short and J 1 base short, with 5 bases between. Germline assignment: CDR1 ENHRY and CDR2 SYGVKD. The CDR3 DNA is TGTGCCATCAGTGAGTCGACAGGCACAGATACGCAGTATTTT. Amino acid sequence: CAISESTGTDTQYF.

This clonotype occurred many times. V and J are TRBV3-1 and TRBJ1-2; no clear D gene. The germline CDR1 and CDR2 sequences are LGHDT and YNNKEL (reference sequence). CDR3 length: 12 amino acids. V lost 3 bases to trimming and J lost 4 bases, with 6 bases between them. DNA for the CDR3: TGTGCCAGCAGCCAGGTCGCCTATGGCTACACCTTC. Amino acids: CASSQVAYGYTF.

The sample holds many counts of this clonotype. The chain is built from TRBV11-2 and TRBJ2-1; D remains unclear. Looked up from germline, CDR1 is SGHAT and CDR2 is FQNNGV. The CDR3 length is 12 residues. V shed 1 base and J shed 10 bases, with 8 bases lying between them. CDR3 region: CASSLAFQEQFF. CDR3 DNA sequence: TGTGCCAGCAGCTTAGCCTTCCAGGAGCAGTTCTTC.

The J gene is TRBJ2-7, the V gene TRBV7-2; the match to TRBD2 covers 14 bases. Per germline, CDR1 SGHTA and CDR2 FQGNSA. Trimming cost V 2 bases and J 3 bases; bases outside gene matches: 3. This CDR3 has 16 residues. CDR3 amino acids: CASSLPGLAGDYEQYF. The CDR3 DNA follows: TGTGCCAGCAGCTTACCGGGACTAGCGGGAGACTACGAGCAGTACTTC. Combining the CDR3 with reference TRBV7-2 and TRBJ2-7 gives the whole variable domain GAGVSQSPSNKVTEKGKDVELRCDPISGHTALYWYRQSLGQGLEFLIYFQGNSAPDKSGLPSDRFSAERTGGSVSTLTIQRTQQEDSAVYLCASSLPGLAGDYEQYFGPGTRLTVT.

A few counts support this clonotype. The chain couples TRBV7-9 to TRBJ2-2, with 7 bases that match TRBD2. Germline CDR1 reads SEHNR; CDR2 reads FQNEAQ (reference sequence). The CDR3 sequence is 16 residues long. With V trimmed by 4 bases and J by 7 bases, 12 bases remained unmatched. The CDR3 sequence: CASSSQPGGDFGELFF. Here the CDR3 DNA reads TGTGCCAGCAGCTCCCAGCCGGGGGGAGACTTCGGGGAGCTGTTTTTT. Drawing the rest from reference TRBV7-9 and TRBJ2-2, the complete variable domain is DTGVSQNPRHKITKRGQNVTFRCDPISEHNRLYWYRQTLGQGPEFLTYFQNEAQLEKSRLLSDRFSAERPKGSFSTLEIQRTEQGDSAMYLCASSSQPGGDFGELFFGEGSRLTVL.

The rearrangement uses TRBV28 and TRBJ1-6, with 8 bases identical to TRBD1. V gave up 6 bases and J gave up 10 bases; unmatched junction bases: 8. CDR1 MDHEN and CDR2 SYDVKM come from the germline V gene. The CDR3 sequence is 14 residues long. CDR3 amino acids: CASRLRTGSSPLHF. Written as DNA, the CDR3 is TGTGCCAGCAGGTTGAGGACAGGGAGCTCACCCCTCCACTTT.

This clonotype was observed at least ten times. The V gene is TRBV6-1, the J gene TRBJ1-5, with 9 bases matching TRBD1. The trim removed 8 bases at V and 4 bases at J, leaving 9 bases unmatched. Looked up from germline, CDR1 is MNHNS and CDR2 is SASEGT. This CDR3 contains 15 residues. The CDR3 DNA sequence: TGTGCCAGCGGGACCCCGGGACAGGGTAATCAGCCCCAGCATTTT. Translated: CASGTPGQGNQPQHF.

The DNA for the CDR3 is TGTGCCAGCAGTTTAGCGGAGCGAGATACGCAGTATTTT. Protein product: CASSLAERDTQYF. This chain joins TRBV12-3 or TRBV12-4 and TRBJ2-3; D call uncertain. The ends were cut back, 0 bases at V and 5 bases at J, with 6 bases in the middle. This CDR3 is 13 amino acids long.

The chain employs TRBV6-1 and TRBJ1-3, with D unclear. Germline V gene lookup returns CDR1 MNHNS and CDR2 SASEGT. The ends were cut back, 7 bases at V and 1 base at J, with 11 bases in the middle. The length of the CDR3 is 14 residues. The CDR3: CASTAWGSGNTIYF. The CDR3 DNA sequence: TGTGCCAGCACCGCGTGGGGTTCTGGAAACACCATATATTTT.

The DNA for the CDR3 is TGTGCCAGCAGCCCAACGGGGCGCGGGAGGGCCACCTACAATGAGCAGTTCTTC. This translates into CASSPTGRGRATYNEQFF. The chain combines TRBV5-6 with TRBJ2-1; 9 positions agree with TRBD2. Germline V gives CDR1 SGHDT, CDR2 YYEEEE. This CDR3 spans 18 amino acids. V trimming: 4 bases; J trimming: 2 bases; junction bases outside the gene matches: 13.

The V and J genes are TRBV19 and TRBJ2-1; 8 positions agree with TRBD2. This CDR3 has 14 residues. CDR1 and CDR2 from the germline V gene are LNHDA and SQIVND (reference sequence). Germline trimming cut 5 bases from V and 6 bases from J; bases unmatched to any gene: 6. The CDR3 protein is CASSSGGIRNEQFF. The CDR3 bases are TGTGCCAGTAGTTCGGGGGGGATACGCAATGAGCAGTTCTTC.

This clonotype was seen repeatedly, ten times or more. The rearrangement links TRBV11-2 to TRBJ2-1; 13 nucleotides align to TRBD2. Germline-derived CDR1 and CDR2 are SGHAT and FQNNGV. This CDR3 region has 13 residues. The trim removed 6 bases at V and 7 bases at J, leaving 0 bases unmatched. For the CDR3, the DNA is TGTGCCAGCAGGACTAGCGGGGGGAATGAGCAGTTCTTC. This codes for CASRTSGGNEQFF.

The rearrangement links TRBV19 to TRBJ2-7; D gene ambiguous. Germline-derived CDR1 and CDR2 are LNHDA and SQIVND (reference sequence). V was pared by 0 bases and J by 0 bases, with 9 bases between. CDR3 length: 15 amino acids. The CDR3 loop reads CASSIDRGLSYEQYF. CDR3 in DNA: TGTGCCAGTAGTATAGATCGCGGCCTCTCCTACGAGCAGTACTTC.

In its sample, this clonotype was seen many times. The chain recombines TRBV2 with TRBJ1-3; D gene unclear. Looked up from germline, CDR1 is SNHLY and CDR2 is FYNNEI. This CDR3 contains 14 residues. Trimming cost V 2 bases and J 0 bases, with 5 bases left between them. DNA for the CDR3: TGTGCCAGCAGTGAACTGATCTCTGGAAACACCATATATTTT. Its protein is CASSELISGNTIYF.

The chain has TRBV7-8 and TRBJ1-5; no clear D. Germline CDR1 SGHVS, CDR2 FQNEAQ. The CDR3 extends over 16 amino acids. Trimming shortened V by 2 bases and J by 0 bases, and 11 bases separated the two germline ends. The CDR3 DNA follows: TGTGCCAGCAGCTTACTTGACGGAAATAGCAATCAGCCCCAGCATTTT. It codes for CASSLLDGNSNQPQHF. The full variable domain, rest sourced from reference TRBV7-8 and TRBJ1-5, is GAGVSQSPRYKVAKRGQDVALRCDPISGHVSLFWYQQALGQGPEFLTYFQNEAQLDKSGLPSDRFFAERPEGSVSTLKIQRTQQEDSAVYLCASSLLDGNSNQPQHFGDGTRLSIL.

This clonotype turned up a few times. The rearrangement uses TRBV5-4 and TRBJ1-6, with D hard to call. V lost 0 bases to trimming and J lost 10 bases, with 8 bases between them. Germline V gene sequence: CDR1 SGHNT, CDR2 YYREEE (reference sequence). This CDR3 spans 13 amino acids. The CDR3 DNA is TGTGCCAGCAGCTTGGAGGGTGGGTCACCCCTCCACTTT. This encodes CASSLEGGSPLHF.

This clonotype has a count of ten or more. CDR3 protein: CASSLMDNQPQHF. CDR3 coding DNA: TGTGCCAGCAGCTTGATGGATAATCAGCCCCAGCATTTT. This chain uses TRBV5-5 with TRBJ1-5; no definite D call. The CDR3 extends over 13 amino acids. From germline, CDR1 is SGHKS and CDR2 YYEKEE (reference sequence). Trimming stripped 1 base from V and 4 bases from J, with 6 bases between.